Sequencing of this T cell receptor beta chain was carried out in a study of T-cell reconstitution after alpha-beta-depleted transplantation in children. This clonotype was picked up a small number of times. Trimming removed 7 bases at V and 6 bases at J, with 17 bases between. This CDR3 contains 13 residues. The germline gives CDR1 DFQATT, CDR2 SNEGSKA (reference sequence). As it was prepared, the TCRbeta library received unique molecular identifiers. TCRdb re-derived calls from the PCR reads in MiXCR, one entry per CDR3 protein. This sample has approximately 590,000 distinct CDR3 sequences, with roughly 10% found just once.

This clonotype was obtained from a human donor who donated a stem cell graft to a child with acute myeloid leukemia. The material was PBMCs from the stem cell graft donor, obtained from the stem cell graft. The V and J genes are TRBV20-1 and TRBJ2-3, with D uncertain. The CDR3 spells CSEVRAQSDTQYF. In nucleotides, the CDR3 is TGCAGTGAGGTTCGGGCCCAGTCGGATACGCAGTATTTT.